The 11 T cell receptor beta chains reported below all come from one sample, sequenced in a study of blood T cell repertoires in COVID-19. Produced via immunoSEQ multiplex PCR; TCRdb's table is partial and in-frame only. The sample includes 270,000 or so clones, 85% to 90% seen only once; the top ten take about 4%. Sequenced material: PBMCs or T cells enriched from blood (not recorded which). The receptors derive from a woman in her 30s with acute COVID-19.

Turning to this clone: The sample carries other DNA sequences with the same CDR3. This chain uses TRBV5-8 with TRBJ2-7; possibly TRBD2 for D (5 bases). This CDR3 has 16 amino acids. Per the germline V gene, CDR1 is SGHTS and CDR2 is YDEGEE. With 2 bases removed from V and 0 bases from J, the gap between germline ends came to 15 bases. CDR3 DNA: TGTGCCAGCAGCTTCCATTCCGGGGTTAGCTCCTACGAGCAGTACTTC. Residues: CASSFHSGVSSYEQYF.

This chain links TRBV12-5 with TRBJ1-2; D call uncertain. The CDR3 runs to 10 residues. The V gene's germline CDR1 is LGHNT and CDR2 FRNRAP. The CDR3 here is CARPLYGYTF. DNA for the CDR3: TGTGCCCGTCCCCTCTATGGCTACACCTTC.

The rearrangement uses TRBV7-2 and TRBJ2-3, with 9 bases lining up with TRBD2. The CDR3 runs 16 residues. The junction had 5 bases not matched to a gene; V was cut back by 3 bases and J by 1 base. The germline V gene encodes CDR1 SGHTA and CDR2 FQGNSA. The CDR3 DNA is TGTGCCAGCAGCTTGACTAGCGGAGGCCGCACAGATACGCAGTATTTT. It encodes CASSLTSGGRTDTQYF.

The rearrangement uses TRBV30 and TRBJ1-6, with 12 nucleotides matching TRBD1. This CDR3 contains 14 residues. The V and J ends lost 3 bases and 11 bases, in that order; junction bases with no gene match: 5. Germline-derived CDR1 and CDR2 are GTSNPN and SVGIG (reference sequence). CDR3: CAWREGTGGTPLHF. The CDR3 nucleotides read TGTGCCTGGAGAGAGGGGACAGGGGGCACACCCCTCCACTTT.

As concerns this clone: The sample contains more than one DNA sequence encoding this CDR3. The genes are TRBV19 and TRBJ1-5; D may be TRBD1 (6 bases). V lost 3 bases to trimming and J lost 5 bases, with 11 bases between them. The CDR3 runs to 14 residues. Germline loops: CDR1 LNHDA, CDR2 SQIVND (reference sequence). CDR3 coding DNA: TGTGCCAGTAGTATCGGTCAGGGGTATCAGCCCCAGCATTTT. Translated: CASSIGQGYQPQHF.

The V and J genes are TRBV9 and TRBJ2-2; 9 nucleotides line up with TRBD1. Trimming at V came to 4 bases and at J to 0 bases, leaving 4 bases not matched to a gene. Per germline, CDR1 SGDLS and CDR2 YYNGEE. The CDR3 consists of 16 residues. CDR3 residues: CASSPRTGANTGELFF. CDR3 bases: TGTGCCAGCAGCCCTCGGACAGGGGCGAACACCGGGGAGCTGTTTTTT.

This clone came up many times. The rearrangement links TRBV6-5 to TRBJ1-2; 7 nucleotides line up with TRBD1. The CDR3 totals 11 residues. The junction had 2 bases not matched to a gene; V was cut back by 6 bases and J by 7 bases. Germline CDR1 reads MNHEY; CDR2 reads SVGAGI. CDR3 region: CASRRQGGYTF. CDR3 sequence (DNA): TGTGCCAGCAGGCGACAGGGTGGCTACACCTTC.

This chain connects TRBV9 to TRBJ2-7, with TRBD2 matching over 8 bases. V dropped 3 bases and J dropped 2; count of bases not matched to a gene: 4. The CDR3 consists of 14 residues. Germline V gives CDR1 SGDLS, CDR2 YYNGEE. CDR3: CASSEGTRTYEQYF. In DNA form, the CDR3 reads TGTGCCAGCAGCGAAGGGACTAGGACCTACGAGCAGTACTTC.

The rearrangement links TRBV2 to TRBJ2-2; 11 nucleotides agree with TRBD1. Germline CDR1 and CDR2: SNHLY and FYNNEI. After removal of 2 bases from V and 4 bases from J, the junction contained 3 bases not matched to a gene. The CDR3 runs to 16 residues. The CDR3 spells CASSELGTGGTGELFF. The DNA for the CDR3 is TGTGCCAGCAGTGAACTGGGGACAGGGGGCACCGGGGAGCTGTTTTTT. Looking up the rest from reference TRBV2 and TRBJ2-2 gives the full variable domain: EPEVTQTPSHQVTQMGQEVILRCVPISNHLYFYWYRQILGQKVEFLVSFYNNEISEKSEIFDDQFSVERPDGSNFTLKIRSTKLEDSAMYFCASSELGTGGTGELFFGEGSRLTVL.

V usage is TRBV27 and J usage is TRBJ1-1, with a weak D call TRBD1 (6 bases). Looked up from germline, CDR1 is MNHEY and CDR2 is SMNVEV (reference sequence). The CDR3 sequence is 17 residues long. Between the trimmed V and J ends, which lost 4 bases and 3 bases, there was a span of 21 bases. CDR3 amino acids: CASSSLKGGHDDTEAFF. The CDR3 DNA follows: TGTGCCAGCAGTTCCCTGAAAGGGGGACACGATGACACTGAAGCTTTCTTT.

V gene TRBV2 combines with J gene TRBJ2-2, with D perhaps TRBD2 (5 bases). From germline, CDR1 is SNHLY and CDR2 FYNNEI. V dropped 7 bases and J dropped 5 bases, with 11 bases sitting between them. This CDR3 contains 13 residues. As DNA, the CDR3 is TGTGCCAGCACGGGGTCTGGAACCGGGGAGCTGTTTTTT. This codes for CASTGSGTGELFF.